This T cell receptor beta chain derives from a study of radiotherapy plus CTLA-4 blockade in lung cancer (dated by TCRdb to between 2018 and 2020). A note on the overall study: Objective responses were observed in around 20% of enrolled patients, and disease control was achieved in approximately 30%. The research as a whole found: After treatment with radiotherapy and ipilimumab, TCR clones that originated in tumors expanded in peripheral blood. Increased serum interferon-beta after radiation, together with early dynamic changes in blood T cell clones, were reported to be the strongest predictors of response.

From a lookup of the germline V gene, CDR1 and CDR2 are MDHEN and SYDVKM. Trimming costs V 1 base and J 1 base, and their ends lie 10 bases apart. Reading from cysteine to phenylalanine, the CDR3 counts 15 amino acids. Only the CDR3 region is kept as DNA, spanning 45 bases read in frame from base 1. The study evaluated CTLA-4 blockade (ipilimumab) given together with focal radiation therapy in patients who had chemo-refractory metastatic non-small-cell lung cancer. Turning to this clone: What this receptor recognizes is not known. Per-nucleotide qualities are absent, and no much larger clonotype sits a single base away.

Receptor amplification or capture employed the immunoSEQ multiplex PCR assay. TCRdb's version of the immuneACCESS table is confined to in-frame rearrangements and falls short of the full clone set. An unresolved V gene accounts for under half of the shortfall where checked; the remainder is of unknown origin. In all, the sample holds around 100,000 clones, and approximately 80% of those were seen once. 3.3% of the sample is held by the ten biggest clonotypes. Source: peripheral blood, taken from a patient treated with radiotherapy plus ipilimumab. The receptor's source is a human donor with non-small cell lung cancer that progressed on radiotherapy plus ipilimumab. Some clones in this sample may be carry-over from other donors' samples. The chain joins TRBV28 to TRBJ2-5; the D segment cannot be called with confidence. The nucleotide sequence reads TGTGCCAGCAGTTTATTCGCCGGGCTCCAAGAGACCCAGTACTTC. The encoded protein is CASSLFAGLQETQYF.